The 7 T cell receptor beta chains below come from one sample, sequenced in a study of T cells in Graves' hyperthyroidism and ophthalmopathy. The investigators amplified TCR beta CDR3 regions from RNA transcripts. RT-PCR in the first round (using the HTBI primer set) targeted the TCR CDR3. TCRdb re-called the multiplex PCR reads with MiXCR, one entry per CDR3 protein. The data contain 550,000 to 600,000 distinct CDR3 sequences, over 15% of them singletons. Sequencing was performed on blood. These receptors came from a young woman with Graves' hyperthyroidism.

In its sample, this clonotype was seen many times. The chain combines TRBV7-2 with TRBJ2-1; 14 bases align to TRBD2. The length of the CDR3 is 17 residues. Germline V lookup: CDR1 SGHTA, CDR2 FQGNSA. Trimming at V came to 5 bases and at J to 9 bases, leaving 12 bases not matched to a gene. CDR3 bases: TGTGCCAGCAGCCGGACTAGCGGGGGGCCGGGGTCTGGTGAGCAGTTCTTC. Protein product: CASSRTSGGPGSGEQFF. Full variable domain (missing parts from reference TRBV7-2 and TRBJ2-1): GAGVSQSPSNKVTEKGKDVELRCDPISGHTALYWYRQSLGQGLEFLIYFQGNSAPDKSGLPSDRFSAERTGGSVSTLTIQRTQQEDSAVYLCASSRTSGGPGSGEQFFGPGTRLTVL.

The chain employs TRBV7-9 and TRBJ2-3; TRBD2 matches at 8 bases. V trimming: 2 bases; J trimming: 5 bases; junction bases outside the gene matches: 9. Germline values: CDR1 SEHNR, CDR2 FQNEAQ (reference sequence). The CDR3 totals 16 residues. This chain's CDR3 is CASSLSTSGSGDTQYF. In DNA, the CDR3 is TGTGCCAGCAGCTTAAGTACTAGCGGTTCAGGAGATACGCAGTATTTT.

This clonotype was found a few times. V and J are TRBV20-1 and TRBJ1-1; no reliable D call. The length of the CDR3 is 15 residues. CDR1 DFQATT and CDR2 SNEGSKA come from the germline V gene (reference sequence). V gave up 3 bases and J gave up 0 bases, with 14 bases separating them. The CDR3 reads CSARAGQLMNTEAFF. CDR3 sequence (DNA): TGCAGTGCTAGGGCGGGTCAGCTTATGAACACTGAAGCTTTCTTT.

The chain employs TRBV14 and TRBJ2-3; no clear D. The germline CDR1 and CDR2 sequences are SGHDN and FVKESK. There are 13 residues in the CDR3. V lost 4 bases to trimming and J lost 4 bases, with 9 bases between them. The CDR3: CASSRTLSDTQYF. The CDR3 DNA reads as TGTGCCAGCAGCCGGACCTTGTCAGATACGCAGTATTTT. Complete variable domain (other parts from reference TRBV14 and TRBJ2-3): EAGVTQFPSHSVIEKGQTVTLRCDPISGHDNLYWYRRVMGKEIKFLLHFVKESKQDESGMPNNRFLAERTGGTYSTLKVQPAELEDSGVYFCASSRTLSDTQYFGPGTRLTVL.

Comments on this clonotype: This clone may be a read error of a much larger clone one base away. V and J are TRBV7-2 and TRBJ2-3; no clear D. In germline, CDR1 is SGHTA, CDR2 FQGNSA. The CDR3 spans 15 residues. For the CDR3, the DNA is TGTGCCAGCGGCTTAACCCTCGTTAGCACAGATACGCAGTATTTT. Protein sequence: CASGLTLVSTDTQYF.

This clonotype occurred many times. This chain links TRBV18 with TRBJ2-5; D possibly matches TRBD1 or TRBD2 (7 bases each). Trimming cost V 3 bases and J 5 bases, with 13 bases left between them. Germline V gives CDR1 KGHSH, CDR2 LQKENI. There are 14 residues in the CDR3. The CDR3 DNA reads TGTGCCAGCTCACCTCCAGGGGGGGCGGAGACCCAGTACTTC. Translation gives CASSPPGGAETQYF.

This sequence joins TRBV20-1 and TRBJ2-1; 11 bases fit TRBD2. The CDR3 is 16 residues long. V was pared by 6 bases and J by 3 bases, with 10 bases of the junction left unmatched. Germline V gene lookup returns CDR1 DFQATT and CDR2 SNEGSKA (reference sequence). Written as DNA, the CDR3 is TGCAGTGCAACCCCTACCGGGACTAGCGGCTACAATGAGCAGTTCTTC. This codes for CSATPTGTSGYNEQFF.